This TCR beta chain originates from a study of T cell repertoires in cytomegalovirus infection. In the study overall: Shared public TCR beta signatures pointed to both CMV infection and a matching HLA type. Study-wide findings and caveats: In two of eight donors, the top clonotype was HLA-C-restricted CMV-specific.

The CDR3 loop spans 15 amino acids. CDR1 is SEHNR and CDR2 is FQNEAQ in the germline V gene (reference sequence). The V gene lost 4 bases and the J gene lost 5 bases, with 17 bases spanning the gap. This clonotype came up a few times. Antigen unknown. Each CDR3 protein gets one entry after TCRdb re-called the reads with MiXCR. The repertoire includes 510,000 or so distinct CDR3 sequences, around a quarter of them detected once, and about 12% sits in the top ten. The chain combines TRBV7-9 with TRBJ1-1; the D gene is possibly TRBD1 (6 bases). This clonotype was sampled from a human donor in good health (CMV status not recorded). Some clones in this sample may be carry-over from other donors' samples. Sequencing input: PBMCs. The CDR3 DNA is TGTGCCAGCAGCTCAGAACAGGGAGTGGTAACTGAAGCTTTCTTT. Protein sequence: CASSSEQGVVTEAFF.